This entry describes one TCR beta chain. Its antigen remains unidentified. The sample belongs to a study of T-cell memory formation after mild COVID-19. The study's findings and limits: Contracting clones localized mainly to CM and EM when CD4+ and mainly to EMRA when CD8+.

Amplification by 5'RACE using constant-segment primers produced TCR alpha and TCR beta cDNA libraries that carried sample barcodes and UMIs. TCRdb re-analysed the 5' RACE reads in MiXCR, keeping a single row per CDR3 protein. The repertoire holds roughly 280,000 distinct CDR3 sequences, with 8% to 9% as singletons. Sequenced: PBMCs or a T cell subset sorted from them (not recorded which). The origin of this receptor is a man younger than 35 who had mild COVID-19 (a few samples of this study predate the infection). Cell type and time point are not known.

The CDR3 sequence is CASSTTFQDRGRRGTEAFF. Written as DNA, the CDR3 is TGTGCCAGCAGCACTACGTTCCAGGACAGGGGGCGCCGAGGTACTGAAGCTTTCTTT. The V call is TRBV7-9, the J call TRBJ1-1; 11 bases fit TRBD1. The germline V gene encodes CDR1 SEHNR and CDR2 FQNEAQ (reference sequence). V shed 5 bases and J 5 bases; nucleotides not matched to a gene: 19. This CDR3 has 19 residues.